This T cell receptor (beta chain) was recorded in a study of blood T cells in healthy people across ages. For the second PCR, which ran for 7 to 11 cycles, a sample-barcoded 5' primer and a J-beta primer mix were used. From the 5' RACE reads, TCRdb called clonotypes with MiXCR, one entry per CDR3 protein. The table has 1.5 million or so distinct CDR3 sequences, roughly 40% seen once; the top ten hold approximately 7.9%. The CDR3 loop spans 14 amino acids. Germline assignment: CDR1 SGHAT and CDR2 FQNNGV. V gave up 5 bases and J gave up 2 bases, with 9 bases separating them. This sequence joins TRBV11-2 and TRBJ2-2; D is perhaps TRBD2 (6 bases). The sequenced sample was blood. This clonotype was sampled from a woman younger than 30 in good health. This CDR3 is CASSHGTNTGELFF. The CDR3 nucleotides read TGTGCCAGCAGCCACGGGACTAACACCGGGGAGCTGTTTTTT. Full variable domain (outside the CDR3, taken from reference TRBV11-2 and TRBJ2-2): EAGVAQSPRYKIIEKRQSVAFWCNPISGHATLYWYQQILGQGPKLLIQFQNNGVVDDSQLPKDRFSAERLKGVDSTLKIQPAKLEDSAVYLCASSHGTNTGELFFGEGSRLTVL.